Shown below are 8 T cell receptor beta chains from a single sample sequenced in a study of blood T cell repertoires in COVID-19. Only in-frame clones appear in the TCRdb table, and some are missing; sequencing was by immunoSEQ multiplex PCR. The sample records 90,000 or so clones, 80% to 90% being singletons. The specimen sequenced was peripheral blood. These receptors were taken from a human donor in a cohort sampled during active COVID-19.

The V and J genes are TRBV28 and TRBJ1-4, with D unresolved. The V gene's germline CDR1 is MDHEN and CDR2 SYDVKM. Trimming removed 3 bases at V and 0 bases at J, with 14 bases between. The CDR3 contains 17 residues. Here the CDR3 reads CASSFWSDTTTNEKLFF. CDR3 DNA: TGTGCCAGCAGTTTTTGGTCTGATACTACAACTAATGAAAAACTGTTTTTT. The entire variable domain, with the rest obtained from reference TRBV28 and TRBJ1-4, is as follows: DVKVTQSSRYLVKRTGEKVFLECVQDMDHENMFWYRQDPGLGLRLIYFSYDVKMKEKGDIPEGYSVSREKKERFSLILESASTNQTSMYLCASSFWSDTTTNEKLFFGSGTQLSVL.

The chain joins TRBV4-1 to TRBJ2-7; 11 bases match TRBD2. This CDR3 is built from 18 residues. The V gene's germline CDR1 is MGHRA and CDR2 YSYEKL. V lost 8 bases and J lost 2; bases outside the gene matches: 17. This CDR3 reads CASALYLAGGGLAYEQYF. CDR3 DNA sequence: TGCGCCAGCGCGCTATATCTAGCGGGGGGAGGCCTAGCCTACGAGCAGTACTTC.

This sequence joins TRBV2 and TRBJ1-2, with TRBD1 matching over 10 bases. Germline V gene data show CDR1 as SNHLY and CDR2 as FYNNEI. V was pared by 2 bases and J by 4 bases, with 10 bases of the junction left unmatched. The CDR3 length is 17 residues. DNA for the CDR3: TGTGCCAGCAGTGAACCATTGTACGGGACAGGGGCCTATGGCTACACCTTC. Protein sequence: CASSEPLYGTGAYGYTF. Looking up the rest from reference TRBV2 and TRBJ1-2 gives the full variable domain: EPEVTQTPSHQVTQMGQEVILRCVPISNHLYFYWYRQILGQKVEFLVSFYNNEISEKSEIFDDQFSVERPDGSNFTLKIRSTKLEDSAMYFCASSEPLYGTGAYGYTFGSGTRLTVV.

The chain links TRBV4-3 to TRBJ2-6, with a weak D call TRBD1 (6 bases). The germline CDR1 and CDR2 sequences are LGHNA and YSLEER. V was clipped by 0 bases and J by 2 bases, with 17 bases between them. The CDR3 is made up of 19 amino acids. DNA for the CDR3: TGCGCCAGCAGCCAAGATTTTGGCAGGGGAACGGCTGGGGCCAACGTCCTGACTTTC. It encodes CASSQDFGRGTAGANVLTF.

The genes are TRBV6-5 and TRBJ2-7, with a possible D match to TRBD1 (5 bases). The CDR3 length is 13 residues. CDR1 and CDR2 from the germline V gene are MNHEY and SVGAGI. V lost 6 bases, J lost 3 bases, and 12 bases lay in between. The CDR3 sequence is CASSLGHLYEQYF. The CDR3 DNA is TGTGCCAGCAGCCTCGGACACCTCTACGAGCAGTACTTC.

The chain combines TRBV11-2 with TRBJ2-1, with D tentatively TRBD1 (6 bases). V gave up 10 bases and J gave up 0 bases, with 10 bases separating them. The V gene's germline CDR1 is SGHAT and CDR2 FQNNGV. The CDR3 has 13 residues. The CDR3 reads CATQDSSYNEQFF. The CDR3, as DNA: TGTGCCACCCAGGACAGCTCCTACAATGAGCAGTTCTTC.

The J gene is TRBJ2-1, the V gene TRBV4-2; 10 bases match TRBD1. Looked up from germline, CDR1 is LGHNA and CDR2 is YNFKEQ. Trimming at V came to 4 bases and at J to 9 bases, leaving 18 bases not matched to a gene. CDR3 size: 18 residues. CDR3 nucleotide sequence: TGTGCCAGCAGCCCAACGGCGTCCCGGGACAGGGGAAGGAGTGAGCAGTTCTTC. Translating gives CASSPTASRDRGRSEQFF.

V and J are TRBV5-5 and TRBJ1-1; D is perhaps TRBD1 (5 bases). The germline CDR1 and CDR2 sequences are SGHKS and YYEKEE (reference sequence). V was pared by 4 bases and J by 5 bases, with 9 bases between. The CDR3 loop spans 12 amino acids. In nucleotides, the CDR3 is TGTGCCAGCAGCGCCGGGGGGACTGAAGCTTTCTTT. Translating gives CASSAGGTEAFF.